The text below deals with one T cell receptor beta chain. This sample was included in a study of blood T cell repertoires in COVID-19. From germline, CDR1 is SGHRS and CDR2 YFSETQ. V gave up 7 bases and J gave up 0 bases; unmatched junction bases: 3. The CDR3 length is 15 residues. TCRdb keeps only in-frame clones here, not all; method: immunoSEQ multiplex PCR. This sample yields 200,000 to 250,000 clones, of which 75% to 90% are seen a single time; under 8.5% belongs to the top ten. The V call is TRBV5-1, the J call TRBJ1-6; 8 bases match TRBD1. The sequenced sample was peripheral blood. The TCR comes from a woman aged 80 or over with COVID-19, enrolled during active disease. CDR3 region: CASHTGGSYNSPLHF. CDR3 nucleotides: TGCGCCAGCCACACAGGGGGCTCCTATAATTCACCCCTCCACTTT.